This is a list of T cell receptor beta chains from one sample in a study of T cell repertoires in cytomegalovirus infection. The antigens of these receptors remain unknown. Using its own MiXCR run on the reads, TCRdb lists one record per CDR3 protein. The table lists fewer than 1,000,000 distinct CDR3 sequences, roughly 30% of them singletons. Source: cultured CD8+ T cells from PBMCs, taken from culture after CMV antigen stimulation. The receptors here all came from a human donor in good health (CMV status not recorded). Some clones in this sample may be carry-over from other donors' samples. Each CDR3 is given with its conserved first and last residue. The order of the fields is D gene, V gene, J gene, clone size, CDR3 protein, CDR3 DNA. D genes are given only for firm matches. Only some rows state a clone size, as once, few, many or a class for expanded clones.

>-|TRBV7-2|TRBJ1-1|many
CASSLRQLSMNTEAFF
TGTGCCAGCAGCTTAAGACAGCTAAGCATGAACACTGAAGCTTTCTTT
>-|TRBV4-1|TRBJ2-7|-
CASSQGERTGTEQYF
TGCGCCAGCAGCCAAGGCGAACGTACGGGCACCGAGCAGTACTTC
>-|TRBV20-1|TRBJ2-4|many
CSATPQANIAKNIQYF
TGCAGTGCTACCCCGCAAGCTAACATAGCCAAAAACATTCAGTACTTC
>-|TRBV5-6|TRBJ2-1|-
CASSLGASAYNEQFF
TGTGCCAGCAGCTTGGGGGCGTCCGCCTACAATGAGCAGTTCTTC
>TRBD1|TRBV7-9|TRBJ2-1|few
CASAGTGERYAEQFF
TGTGCCAGCGCCGGGACAGGGGAAAGGTACGCTGAGCAGTTCTTC
>TRBD1|TRBV7-9|TRBJ2-7|once
CASSLIQGVYNEQYF
TGTGCCAGCAGCTTAATACAGGGGGTCTACAATGAGCAGTACTTC
>TRBD1|TRBV10-3|TRBJ2-7|-
CAIMRTGGTGSYEQYF
TGTGCCATCATGCGGACAGGGGGCACAGGCTCCTACGAGCAGTACTTC
>TRBD2|TRBV7-9|TRBJ2-7|-
CASSPRTSGVYEQYF
TGTGCCAGCAGCCCCCGGACTAGCGGGGTATACGAGCAGTACTTC
>-|TRBV7-2|TRBJ2-6|-
CASSHERRGVGANVLTF
TGTGCCAGCAGCCATGAAAGGAGGGGGGTGGGGGCCAACGTCCTGACTTTC
>-|TRBV5-1|TRBJ2-1|few
CASSSWDKGSSYNEQFF
TGCGCCAGCAGCTCCTGGGACAAGGGGAGCTCCTACAATGAGCAGTTCTTC
>-|TRBV5-3|TRBJ2-5|-
CASSIPGFQETQYF
TGTGCCAGCAGCATCCCAGGGTTTCAAGAGACCCAGTACTTC
>-|TRBV27|TRBJ2-2|-
CASSLRRDGELFF
TGTGCCAGCAGTTTAAGAAGGGACGGGGAGCTGTTTTTT
>TRBD1|TRBV5-3|TRBJ1-1|-
CATSVSGGLENTEAFF
TGTGCCACTTCAGTATCAGGGGGCCTAGAGAACACTGAAGCTTTCTTT
>-|TRBV6-6|TRBJ2-5|-
CASMVEVTQETQYF
TGTGCCAGCATGGTGGAGGTTACTCAAGAGACCCAGTACTTC
>-|TRBV7-9|TRBJ2-5|few
CASSSGSQYF
TGTGCCAGCAGCTCCGGGAGCCAGTACTTC
>-|TRBV7-9|TRBJ1-2|few
CASSTRQTLYGYTF
TGTGCCAGCAGTACTAGACAGACCCTCTATGGCTACACCTTC
>TRBD2|TRBV7-6|TRBJ2-2|-
CASSSTGTRITGELFF
TGTGCCAGCAGCTCGACCGGGACTAGAATTACCGGGGAGCTGTTTTTT
>-|TRBV15|TRBJ1-5|-
CATSREGERGQPQHF
TGTGCCACCAGCAGAGAAGGGGAAAGGGGTCAGCCCCAGCATTTT
>TRBD1|TRBV12-5|TRBJ1-5|many
CASGLVDRVNQPQHF
TGTGCTAGTGGTTTGGTAGACAGGGTAAATCAGCCCCAGCATTTT
>-|TRBV27|TRBJ2-7|-
CASSLVSGGPYEQYF
TGTGCCAGCAGTTTGGTATCGGGCGGACCCTACGAGCAGTACTTC
>-|TRBV14|TRBJ2-3|-
CASSQVADTQYF
TGTGCCAGCAGCCAAGTTGCAGATACGCAGTATTTT
>TRBD1|TRBV6-2/TRBV6-3|TRBJ1-1|-
CASSLTGGRGTEAFF
TGTGCCAGCAGTTTGACAGGGGGCAGGGGCACTGAAGCTTTCTTT
>TRBD2|TRBV6-1|TRBJ2-5|-
CASSREVTETQYF
TGTGCCAGCAGCCGGGAGGTAACGGAGACCCAGTACTTC
>TRBD1|TRBV6-1|TRBJ1-2|-
CASTGDRGPANYGYTF
TGTGCCAGCACTGGGGACAGGGGGCCGGCTAACTATGGCTACACCTTC
>TRBD1|TRBV6-5|TRBJ2-2|many
CASSYQTGAAEELFF
TGTGCCAGCAGTTACCAGACAGGGGCCGCGGAGGAGCTGTTTTTT
>-|TRBV11-2|TRBJ1-1|few
CASSLNSQGLLNTEAFF
TGTGCCAGCAGCTTAAATAGCCAGGGCCTCCTGAACACTGAAGCTTTCTTT
>TRBD1|TRBV14|TRBJ1-2|-
CASRPQGDNYGYTF
TGTGCCAGCAGGCCACAGGGGGATAACTATGGCTACACCTTC
>TRBD2|TRBV9|TRBJ2-5|few
CASTPGTSGMETQYF
TGTGCCAGCACCCCCGGGACTAGCGGGATGGAGACCCAGTACTTC
>-|TRBV24-1|TRBJ2-2|-
CATSDGASTGELFF
TGTGCCACCAGTGATGGGGCCTCGACCGGGGAGCTGTTTTTT
>-|TRBV7-8|TRBJ2-3|many
CASSLAMGATDTQYF
TGTGCCAGCAGCTTAGCCATGGGGGCGACAGATACGCAGTATTTT
>-|TRBV6-5|TRBJ2-1|-
CASIAGDEQFF
TGTGCCAGTATAGCTGGCGATGAGCAGTTCTTC
>-|TRBV4-2|TRBJ1-5|-
CASSQDGVGNSNQPQHF
TGTGCCAGCAGCCAAGATGGGGTAGGGAATAGCAATCAGCCCCAGCATTTT
>-|TRBV2|TRBJ2-5|few
CASSPGGFSQETQYF
TGTGCCAGCAGCCCAGGAGGCTTTTCCCAAGAGACCCAGTACTTC
>-|TRBV7-8|TRBJ2-3|once
CASSPEGFRSNQPQYF
TGTGCCAGCAGCCCGGAAGGATTTCGTAGCAATCAGCCCCAGTATTTT
>TRBD2|TRBV2|TRBJ2-2|-
CASSERGGPGTGELFF
TGTGCCAGCAGTGAACGGGGGGGCCCGGGCACCGGGGAGCTGTTTTTT
>-|TRBV28|TRBJ2-5|many
CASSLWRAGGVAETQYF
TGTGCCAGCAGTTTATGGAGAGCAGGGGGGGTCGCAGAGACCCAGTACTTC
>TRBD1|TRBV2|TRBJ2-2|-
CASSALQGYAGELFF
TGTGCCAGCAGTGCCCTACAGGGGTACGCCGGGGAGCTGTTTTTT
>-|TRBV4-1|TRBJ2-1|-
CASSQEQAGYNEQFF
TGCGCCAGCAGCCAAGAACAAGCGGGTTACAATGAGCAGTTCTTC
>-|TRBV6-5|TRBJ1-1|-
CASSLQGGIMNTEAFF
TGTGCCAGCAGTTTACAGGGAGGGATCATGAACACTGAAGCTTTCTTT
>TRBD1|TRBV12-3/TRBV12-4|TRBJ1-2|few
CASLTKTGDYGYTF
TGTGCCAGCCTCACGAAAACAGGGGACTATGGCTACACCTTC